The 20 T cell receptor beta chains given below trace back to one sample, sequenced in a study of CD8+ T cells in alopecia areata. Reverse transcribed after extraction, RNA yielded cDNA as the sequencing template. Only in-frame clones appear in the TCRdb table, and some are missing; sequencing was by immunoSEQ multiplex PCR. This repertoire holds over 100,000 clones, and none appear only once. The specimen sequenced was lesional skin. These receptors all stem from a C3H/HeJ mouse with alopecia areata. The mouse line has the MHC haplotype H2-k.

This clone turned up a few times. Mouse names are used for the genes. The CDR3 sequence is CASSDPGQGDNERLFF. The sequenced CDR3 bases are TGTGCCAGCAGTGATCCGGGACAGGGTGACAACGAA. This chain links TRBV13-3 with TRBJ1-4, with TRBD1 identical over 9 bases. From the germline J gene comes the end of the CDR3, since the read stops 4 residues before it. The CDR3 sequence is 16 residues long. Looked up from germline, CDR1 is NNHDY and CDR2 is SYVADS. Germline trimming cut 1 base from V and 4 bases from J; bases unmatched to any gene: 5.

This clone was picked up many times. Gene names and germline match the mouse. CDR3 bases read: TGTGCCAGCAGTGATGCTCGACAGCAAAAC. Its translation: CASSDARQQN. The whole CDR3 sequence is CASSDARQQNTLYF. The V gene is TRBV13-3, the J gene TRBJ2-4; D perhaps matches TRBD1 (5 bases). The read ends 4 residues early relative to the CDR3; the germline J gene fills the gap. The CDR3 covers 14 residues. Germline V CDR1 and CDR2: NNHDY, SYVADS. V lost 0 bases, J lost 3 bases, and 8 bases lay in between.

This clone was seen more than once but under ten times. Here the gene names and germline are mouse. The sequenced fragment ends 4 residues before the CDR3 boundary, so the rest is inferred from the germline J gene. The V and J genes are TRBV1 and TRBJ1-2; perhaps TRBD1 as D (5 bases). The germline V gene has CDR1 NSQYPW and CDR2 LRSPGD (reference sequence). CDR3 size: 12 residues. Incomplete CDR3 DNA: TGCACCTGCAGTGCAGTGGGGGAC. This translates into CTCSAVGD. The whole CDR3 reads CTCSAVGDDYTF.

As for this clone: Genes and germline are mouse. With the read ending 4 residues before the CDR3 end, the germline J gene is used to fill in that end. This chain links TRBV13-1 with TRBJ1-2; D possibly corresponds to TRBD1 (6 bases). Germline loops: CDR1 NSHNY, CDR2 SYGAGN. The CDR3 contains 14 residues. The DNA read from the CDR3 is TGTGCCAGCAGCGGGGGACTGGGGGGGCGC. Translation gives CASSGGLGGR. The full CDR3 sequence reads CASSGGLGGRDYTF.

In this sample, this clone turned up a few times. Mouse names are used for the genes. The CDR3 end is not reached by the read, which stops 4 residues before it; the germline J gene fills it in. The chain uses TRBV1 and TRBJ2-5; no clear D gene. Per the germline V gene, CDR1 is NSQYPW and CDR2 is LRSPGD (reference sequence). V lost 3 bases, J lost 0 bases, and 10 bases lay in between. The CDR3 totals 15 residues. The covered CDR3 bases are TGCACCTGCAGTGCCCGACACCTTAACCAAGAC. Residues: CTCSARHLNQD. The full CDR3 reads CTCSARHLNQDTQYF.

Worth noting for this clone: Mouse gene names and germline throughout. The CDR3 extends 4 residues past the end of the read, so its final part is completed from the germline J gene. The V call is TRBV13-3, the J call TRBJ2-7; 7 nucleotides line up with TRBD1. Germline-derived CDR1 and CDR2 are NNHDY and SYVADS. This CDR3 comprises 15 residues. V shed 5 bases and J 0 bases; nucleotides not matched to a gene: 8. The CDR3 spells CASSVGGQRSYEQYF. Incomplete CDR3 DNA: TGTGCCAGCAGCGTAGGGGGACAGCGCTCCTAT.

Worth noting for this clone: At residue 13, the TCRdb protein departs from the DNA translation, so the protein shown here was derived from the DNA itself. The genes and germline here are from mouse. The sequenced fragment ends 3 residues before the CDR3 boundary, so the rest is inferred from the germline J gene. The chain couples TRBV13-3 to TRBJ1-3; TRBD1 might be the D (5 bases). Germline V CDR1 and CDR2: NNHDY, SYVADS. Trimming removed 0 bases from V and 0 bases from J, with 10 bases in between. The CDR3 spans 16 residues. The DNA read from the CDR3 is TGTGCCAGCAGTGATGGGGGGGTCCCTTCTGGAAATACG. Encoded protein: CASSDGGVPSGNT. In full, the CDR3 reads CASSDGGVPSGNTLYF.

This clone was observed many times. The gene names here belong to mouse. The read ends 4 residues shy of where the CDR3 ends; the end is completed using the germline J gene. The V call is TRBV13-1, the J call TRBJ2-1, with TRBD2 identical over 7 bases. Germline CDR1 and CDR2: NSHNY and SYGAGN. The CDR3 totals 16 residues. V was pared by 2 bases and J by 1 base, with 6 bases of the junction left unmatched. The CDR3 bases that were read are TGTGCCAGCAGTGACGGGCTGGGGGAGAACTATGCT. Encoded protein: CASSDGLGENYA. The CDR3 reads in full as CASSDGLGENYAEQFF.

For this clone: The listed genes are named as in mouse. The CDR3 end falls 4 residues outside the read, so it is completed with the germline J gene. The chain carries TRBV13-1 and TRBJ1-4; D perhaps matches TRBD1 (6 bases). With 2 bases removed from V and 2 bases from J, the gap between germline ends came to 16 bases. In germline, CDR1 is NSHNY, CDR2 SYGAGN. This CDR3 region has 17 residues. The CDR3 loop reads CASSDGPGQGSNERLFF. CDR3 DNA (partial): TGTGCCAGCAGTGACGGCCCGGGGCAGGGGTCCAACGAA.

With respect to this clone: Mouse germline and gene names are used. Sequencing ends 4 residues short of the CDR3 end; the germline J gene provides the rest. The chain uses TRBV13-1 and TRBJ1-4; D might be TRBD1 (5 bases). The V and J ends lost 1 base and 3 bases respectively, with 10 bases between them. This CDR3 has 15 amino acids. Germline CDR1 NSHNY, CDR2 SYGAGN. Incomplete CDR3 DNA: TGTGCCAGCAGTGATCAACAGGAAACCAACGAA. The encoded protein is CASSDQQETNE. The complete CDR3 reads CASSDQQETNERLFF.

In its sample, this clone was seen a few times. The gene names given are mouse names. The read ends 4 residues shy of where the CDR3 ends; the end is completed using the germline J gene. This sequence joins TRBV3 and TRBJ2-5; unclear D gene. V lost 3 bases and J lost 0, with 7 bases in between. This CDR3 is 14 amino acids long. The germline V gene encodes CDR1 SNHLY and CDR2 FYNGKV (reference sequence). Partial CDR3 DNA: TGTGCCAGCAGCTTTGACATTAACCAAGAC. This translates into CASSFDINQD. The complete CDR3 protein is CASSFDINQDTQYF.

Concerning this clone itself: Here the gene names and germline are mouse. The sequence runs out 4 residues before the end of the CDR3; the remainder is reconstructed from the germline J gene. The chain employs TRBV1 and TRBJ2-5; 10 bases map to TRBD2. The CDR3 is 15 amino acids. The germline CDR1 and CDR2 sequences are NSQYPW and LRSPGD (reference sequence). The sequenced CDR3 bases are TGCACCTGCAGTGCAGCAGGACTGGGGGTGGAC. As protein: CTCSAAGLGVD. The whole CDR3 protein is CTCSAAGLGVDTQYF.

In the case of this clone: Gene names denote mouse genes. The CDR3 extends 4 residues past the end of the read, so its final part is completed from the germline J gene. The chain is built from TRBV14 and TRBJ2-5; TRBD2 agrees at 14 bases. The germline CDR1 and CDR2 sequences are SGHDT and FRDEAV. This CDR3 comprises 16 residues. The part of the CDR3 DNA that was read is TGTGCCAGCAGCCCCGGGACTGGGGGGGCGAGTGAC. This gives the protein CASSPGTGGASD. The whole CDR3 sequence is CASSPGTGGASDTQYF.

This clone was found a few times. Gene and germline names: mouse. The sequenced fragment ends 4 residues before the CDR3 boundary, so the rest is inferred from the germline J gene. V is TRBV13-3 and J is TRBJ1-2; 9 nucleotides agree with TRBD1. The junction had 7 bases not matched to a gene; V was cut back by 3 bases and J by 1 base. This CDR3 comprises 16 residues. CDR1 and CDR2 from the germline V gene are NNHDY and SYVADS. This CDR3 reads CASSATGQGENSDYTF. The sequenced part of the CDR3 DNA is TGTGCCAGCAGTGCCACGGGACAGGGTGAAAACTCC.

This clone was seen a handful of times. TCRdb's protein and the translated DNA diverge at residue 14; the protein reported here is the translation of the DNA. Gene names are the mouse ones. The read ends 3 residues before the CDR3 terminus; that terminus is restored from the germline J gene. The chain employs TRBV29 and TRBJ1-3; TRBD1 is a possible D gene (6 bases). Germline V gives CDR1 MSHET, CDR2 SYDVDS. The CDR3 length is 17 residues. V was pared by 0 bases and J by 0 bases, with 12 bases between. This chain's CDR3 is CASSLSGGANSGNTLYF. The covered CDR3 bases are TGTGCTAGCAGTTTATCGGGGGGGGCCAATTCTGGAAATACG.

This clone came up a few times. Genes here carry mouse names. The read ends 4 residues early relative to the CDR3; the germline J gene fills the gap. The rearrangement links TRBV13-1 to TRBJ1-2, with D possibly being TRBD1 (5 bases). From germline, CDR1 is NSHNY and CDR2 SYGAGN. There are 13 residues in the CDR3. The part of the CDR3 DNA that was read is TGTGCCAGCAGTGGGGGGACTGGATAC. Translating it yields CASSGGTGY. The complete CDR3 protein is CASSGGTGYDYTF.

This clone was detected only a few times. Gene names and germline refer to mouse. The observed sequence ends 4 residues before the CDR3 terminus, with the missing tail filled in from the germline J gene. The chain joins TRBV19 to TRBJ1-2, with TRBD1 matching 8 bases. This CDR3 comprises 13 residues. Germline loops: CDR1 FNHDT, CDR2 SITEND (reference sequence). Partial CDR3 DNA: TGTGCCAGCAGTCCCGACAGGGGAGGC. Protein product: CASSPDRGG. The complete CDR3 protein is CASSPDRGGDYTF.

This clone was observed at least ten times. Here the gene names and germline are mouse. The CDR3 here is CASSDRVWTEVFF. The DNA read from the CDR3 is TGTGCCAGCAGTGACAGGGTTTGGACA. The genes are TRBV13-3 and TRBJ1-1; maybe TRBD1 (5 bases). The sequenced fragment ends 4 residues before the CDR3 boundary, so the rest is inferred from the germline J gene. Looked up from germline, CDR1 is NNHDY and CDR2 is SYVADS. The CDR3 runs 13 residues.

Concerning this clone: Each gene name is a mouse one. The read comes to an end 4 residues before the CDR3 does, leaving the germline J gene to fill in the end. V gene TRBV12-2 combines with J gene TRBJ2-1; 9 nucleotides align to TRBD2. V dropped 2 bases and J dropped 3; count of bases not matched to a gene: 1. Germline-derived CDR1 and CDR2 are SGHLS and HYDKME. The CDR3 extends over 14 amino acids. CDR3 bases read: TGTGCCAGCTCTCCGGGACTGGGCTATGCT. Amino acids: CASSPGLGYA. The full CDR3 protein is CASSPGLGYAEQFF.

Only a few counts were recorded for this clone. Gene names denote mouse genes. The CDR3 extends 4 residues past the end of the read, so its final part is completed from the germline J gene. The genes are TRBV16 and TRBJ1-2; TRBD1 aligns across 11 bases. Germline CDR1 is SGHSA and CDR2 is FRNQAP. The CDR3 covers 15 residues. The ends lost 1 base at V and 2 bases at J; junction bases unmatched: 0. The CDR3 loop reads CASSLGTGGNSDYTF. The part of the CDR3 DNA that was read is TGTGCAAGCAGCTTAGGGACAGGGGGCAACTCC.